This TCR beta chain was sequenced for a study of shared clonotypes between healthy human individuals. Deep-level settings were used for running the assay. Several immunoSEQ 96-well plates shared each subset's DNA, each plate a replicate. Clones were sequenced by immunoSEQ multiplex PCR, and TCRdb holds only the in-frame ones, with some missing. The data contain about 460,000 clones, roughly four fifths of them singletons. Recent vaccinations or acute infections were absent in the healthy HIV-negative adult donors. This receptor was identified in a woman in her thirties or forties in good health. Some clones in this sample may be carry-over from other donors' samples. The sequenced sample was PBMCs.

CDR3: CSVLGVGNTIYF. In DNA form, the CDR3 reads TGCAGCGTTCTAGGGGTTGGAAACACCATATATTTT. The V call is TRBV29-1, the J call TRBJ1-3, with D perhaps TRBD1 (5 bases). Germline CDR1 is SQVTM and CDR2 is ANQGSEA. The ends were cut back, 5 bases at V and 3 bases at J, with 8 bases in the middle. The CDR3 has 12 residues.